Listed below are T cell receptor beta chains from one sample, sequenced in a study of control samples from healthy donors and cancer patients. Here immunoSEQ multiplex PCR was the method, and the copy in TCRdb shows in-frame clones only, minus some. This table has 100,000 to 150,000 clones, roughly 84% appearing once. Sequencing was done on a sample of blood. These receptors were taken from a man in his forties in good health. Each CDR3 is given without its conserved first and last residue. Each record gives: D gene, V gene, J gene, CDR3 protein. D genes are given only for firm matches.

>.|TRBV12-5|TRBJ2-3
ASGLQLGTDTQY
>.|TRBV7-2|TRBJ2-3
ASSLRGTTDTQY
>.|TRBV7-3|TRBJ2-1
ASSLRPTSYNEQF
>TRBD1|TRBV7-8|TRBJ1-5
ASSSYRGIGNQPQH
>.|TRBV7-2|TRBJ2-7
ASSPAGRYEQY
>.|TRBV13|TRBJ2-1
ASSPRDNEQF
>TRBD1|TRBV5-5|TRBJ2-3
ASSQQGGDTQY
>TRBD2|TRBV14|TRBJ2-7
ASSQDADGRLEQY
>.|TRBV15|TRBJ1-4
ATADGVGANEKLF
>.|TRBV7-2|TRBJ2-3
ASSSSSDTQY
>.|TRBV6-5|TRBJ2-2
ASSYRGNGELF
>TRBD2|TRBV19|TRBJ2-5
ASSFQAGGETQY
>TRBD2|TRBV7-9|TRBJ2-2
ASSLGLAGSTGELF
>.|TRBV12-2|TRBJ2-3
ASRLAFWETQY
>.|TRBV30|TRBJ1-4
AWSPGEKLF
>.|TRBV13|TRBJ2-3
ASSLVTGAPDTQY
>.|TRBV5-4|TRBJ1-1
ASSTMGVNTEAF
>.|TRBV5-6|TRBJ2-7
ASSHETYEQY
>TRBD1|TRBV19|TRBJ1-5
ASSPDRGELNQPQH
>.|TRBV5-6|TRBJ1-2
ASSLDGRTTGYGYT
>.|TRBV27|TRBJ1-1
ASRVNTEAF
>.|TRBV6-5|TRBJ1-2
ASSTSGHPDYGYT
>.|TRBV29-1|TRBJ2-5
SVEENGAGETQY
>.|TRBV5-1|TRBJ2-5
ASSLEGAPGETQY
>.|TRBV4-1|TRBJ2-2
ASSPPAGELF
>.|TRBV21-1|TRBJ1-5
ASSKLGQGAHHSNQPQH
>TRBD1|TRBV20-1|TRBJ1-1
SASQGETEAF
>TRBD1|TRBV24-1|TRBJ1-2
ATSATGEHYGYT
>.|TRBV6-4|TRBJ1-6
ASSGSQANSPLH
>TRBD1|TRBV12-5|TRBJ2-7
ASGLTRQGSYEQY
>.|TRBV2|TRBJ1-5
ASSARDRGGNQPQH
>.|TRBV27|TRBJ1-5
ASAPLGGNQPQH
>TRBD1|TRBV5-1|TRBJ1-2
ASSSTGLYGYT